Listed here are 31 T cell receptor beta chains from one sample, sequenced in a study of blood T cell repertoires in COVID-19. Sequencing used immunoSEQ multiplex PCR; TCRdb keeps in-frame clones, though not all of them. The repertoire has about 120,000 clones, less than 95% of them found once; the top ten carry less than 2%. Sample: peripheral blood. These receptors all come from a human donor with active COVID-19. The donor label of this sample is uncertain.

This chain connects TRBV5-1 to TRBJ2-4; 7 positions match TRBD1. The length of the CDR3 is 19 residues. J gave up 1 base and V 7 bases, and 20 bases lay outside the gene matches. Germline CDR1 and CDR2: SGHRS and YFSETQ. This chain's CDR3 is CASAPDRRRTLKAKNIQYF. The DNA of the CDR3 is TGCGCCAGCGCGCCGGACAGGCGACGCACCCTTAAGGCCAAAAACATTCAGTACTTC. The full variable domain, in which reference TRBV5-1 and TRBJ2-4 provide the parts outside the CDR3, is KAGVTQTPRYLIKTRGQQVTLSCSPISGHRSVSWYQQTPGQGLQFLFEYFSETQRNKGNFPGRFSGRQFSNSRSEMNVSTLELGDSALYLCASAPDRRRTLKAKNIQYFGAGTRLSVL.

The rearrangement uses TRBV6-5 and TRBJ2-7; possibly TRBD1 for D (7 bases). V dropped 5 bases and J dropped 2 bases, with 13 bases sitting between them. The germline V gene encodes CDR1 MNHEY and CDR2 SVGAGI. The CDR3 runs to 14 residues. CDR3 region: CASSRAGQTYEQYF. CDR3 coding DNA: TGTGCCAGCAGTCGTGCGGGACAGACCTACGAGCAGTACTTC.

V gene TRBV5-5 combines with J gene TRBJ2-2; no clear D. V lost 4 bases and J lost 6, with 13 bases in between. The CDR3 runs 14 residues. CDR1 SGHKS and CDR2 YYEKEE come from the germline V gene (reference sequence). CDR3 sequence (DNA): TGTGCCAGCAGCACCCCCTCGAGTTCCGGGGAGCTGTTTTTT. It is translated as CASSTPSSSGELFF. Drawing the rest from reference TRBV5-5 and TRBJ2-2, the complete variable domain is DAGVTQSPTHLIKTRGQQVTLRCSPISGHKSVSWYQQVLGQGPQFIFQYYEKEERGRGNFPDRFSARQFPNYSSELNVNALLLGDSALYLCASSTPSSSGELFFGEGSRLTVL.

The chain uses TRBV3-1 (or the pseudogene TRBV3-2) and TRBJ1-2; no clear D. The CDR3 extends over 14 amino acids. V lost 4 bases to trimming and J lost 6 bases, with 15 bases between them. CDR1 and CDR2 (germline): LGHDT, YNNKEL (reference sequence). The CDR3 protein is CASSPLRRANGYTF. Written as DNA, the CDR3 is TGTGCCAGCAGCCCGCTCCGGAGGGCAAATGGCTACACCTTC.

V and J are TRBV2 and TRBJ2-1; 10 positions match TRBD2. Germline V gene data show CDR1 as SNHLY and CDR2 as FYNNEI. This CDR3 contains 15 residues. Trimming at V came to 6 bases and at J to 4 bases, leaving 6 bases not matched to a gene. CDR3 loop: CASRAAGGPYNEQFF. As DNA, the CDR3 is TGTGCCAGCAGAGCAGCGGGGGGGCCTTACAATGAGCAGTTCTTC.

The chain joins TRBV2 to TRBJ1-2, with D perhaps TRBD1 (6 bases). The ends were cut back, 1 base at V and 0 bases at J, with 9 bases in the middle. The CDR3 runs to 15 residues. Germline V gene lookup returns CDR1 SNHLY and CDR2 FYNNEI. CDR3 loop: CASSEEGVANYGYTF. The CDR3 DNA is TGTGCCAGCAGTGAAGAGGGGGTAGCTAACTATGGCTACACCTTC.

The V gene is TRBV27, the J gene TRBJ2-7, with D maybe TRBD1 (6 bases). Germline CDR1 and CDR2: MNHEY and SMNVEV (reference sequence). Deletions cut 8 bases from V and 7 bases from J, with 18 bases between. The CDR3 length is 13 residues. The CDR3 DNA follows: TGTGCCAGCTCAAGAGGCAGGGGATGGGAGCAGTACTTC. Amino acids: CASSRGRGWEQYF.

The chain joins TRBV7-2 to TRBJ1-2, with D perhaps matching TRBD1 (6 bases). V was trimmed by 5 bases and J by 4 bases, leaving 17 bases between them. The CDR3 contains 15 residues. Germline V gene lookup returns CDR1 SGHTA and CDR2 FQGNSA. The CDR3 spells CASSKTPGVPYGYTF. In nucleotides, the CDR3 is TGTGCCAGCAGCAAAACGCCAGGGGTTCCCTATGGCTACACCTTC.

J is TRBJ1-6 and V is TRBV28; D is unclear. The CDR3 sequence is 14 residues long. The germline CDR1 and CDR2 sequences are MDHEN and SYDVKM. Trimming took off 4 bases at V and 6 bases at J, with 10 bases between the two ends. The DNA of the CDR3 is TGTGCCAGCAGTTCTCTTCAAGCTAATTCACCCCTCCACTTT. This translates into CASSSLQANSPLHF.

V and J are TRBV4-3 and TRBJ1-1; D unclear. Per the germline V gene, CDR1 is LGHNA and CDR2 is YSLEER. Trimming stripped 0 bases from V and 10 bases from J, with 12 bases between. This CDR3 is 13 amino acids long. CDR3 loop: CASSQDSGSIAFF. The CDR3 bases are TGCGCCAGCAGCCAAGATTCGGGGAGTATAGCTTTCTTT.

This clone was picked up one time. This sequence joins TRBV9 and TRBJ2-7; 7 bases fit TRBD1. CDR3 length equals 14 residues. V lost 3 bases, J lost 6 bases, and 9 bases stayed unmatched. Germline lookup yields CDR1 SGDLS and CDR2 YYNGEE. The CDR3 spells CASSARQGSREQYF. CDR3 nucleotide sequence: TGTGCCAGCAGCGCCAGACAGGGTTCCCGCGAGCAGTACTTC.

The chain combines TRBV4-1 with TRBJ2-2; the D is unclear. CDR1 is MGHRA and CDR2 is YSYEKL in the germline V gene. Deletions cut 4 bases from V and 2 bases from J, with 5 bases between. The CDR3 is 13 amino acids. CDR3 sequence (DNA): TGCGCCAGCAGCCCACAAAACACCGGGGAGCTGTTTTTT. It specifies CASSPQNTGELFF.

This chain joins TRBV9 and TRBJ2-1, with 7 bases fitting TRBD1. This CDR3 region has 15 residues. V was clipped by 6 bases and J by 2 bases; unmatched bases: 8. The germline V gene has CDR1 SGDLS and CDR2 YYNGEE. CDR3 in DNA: TGTGCCAGCACCCAGGGGGTCGGGACCTACAATGAGCAGTTCTTC. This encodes CASTQGVGTYNEQFF. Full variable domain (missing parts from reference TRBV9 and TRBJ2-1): DSGVTQTPKHLITATGQRVTLRCSPRSGDLSVYWYQQSLDQGLQFLIQYYNGEERAKGNILERFSAQQFPDLHSELNLSSLELGDSALYFCASTQGVGTYNEQFFGPGTRLTVL.

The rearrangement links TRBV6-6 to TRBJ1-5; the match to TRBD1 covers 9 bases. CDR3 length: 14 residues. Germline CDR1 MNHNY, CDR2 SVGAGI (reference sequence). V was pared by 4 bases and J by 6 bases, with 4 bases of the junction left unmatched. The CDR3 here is CASSLGQGFQPQHF. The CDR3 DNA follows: TGTGCCAGCAGTTTGGGACAGGGCTTTCAGCCCCAGCATTTT.

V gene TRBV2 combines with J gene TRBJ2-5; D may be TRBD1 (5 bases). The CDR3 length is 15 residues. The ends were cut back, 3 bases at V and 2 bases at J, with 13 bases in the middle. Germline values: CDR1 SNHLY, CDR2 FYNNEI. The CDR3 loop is CASSDQGYSQETQYF. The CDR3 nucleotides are TGTGCCAGCAGTGATCAGGGTTATTCTCAAGAGACCCAGTACTTC.

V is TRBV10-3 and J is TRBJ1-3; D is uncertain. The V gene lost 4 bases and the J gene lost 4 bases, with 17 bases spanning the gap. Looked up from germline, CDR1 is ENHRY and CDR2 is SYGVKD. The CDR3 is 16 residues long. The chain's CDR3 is CAISGQAGRSGNTIYF. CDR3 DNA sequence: TGTGCCATCAGTGGCCAGGCTGGGAGGTCAGGAAACACCATATATTTT.

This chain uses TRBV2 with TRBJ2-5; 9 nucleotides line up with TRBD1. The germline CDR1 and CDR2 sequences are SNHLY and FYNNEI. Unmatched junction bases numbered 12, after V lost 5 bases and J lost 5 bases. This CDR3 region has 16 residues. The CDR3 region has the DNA TGTGCCAGCAGTCTCGATCCGACAGGGGGGGTTGAGACCCAGTACTTC. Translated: CASSLDPTGGVETQYF.

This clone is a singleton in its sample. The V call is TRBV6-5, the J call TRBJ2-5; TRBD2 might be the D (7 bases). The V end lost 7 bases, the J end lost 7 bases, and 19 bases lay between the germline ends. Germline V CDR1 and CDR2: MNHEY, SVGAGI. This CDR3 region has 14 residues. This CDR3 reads CASTPGGLRVTQYF. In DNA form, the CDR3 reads TGTGCCAGCACTCCGGGGGGCCTCCGGGTGACCCAGTACTTC.

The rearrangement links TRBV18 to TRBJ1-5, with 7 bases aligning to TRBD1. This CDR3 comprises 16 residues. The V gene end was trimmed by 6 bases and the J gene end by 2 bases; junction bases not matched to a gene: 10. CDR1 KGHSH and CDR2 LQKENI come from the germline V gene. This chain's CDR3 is CASSQSTGIGNQPQHF. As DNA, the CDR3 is TGTGCCAGCTCCCAATCGACAGGGATCGGCAATCAGCCCCAGCATTTT. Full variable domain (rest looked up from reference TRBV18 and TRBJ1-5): NAGVMQNPRHLVRRRGQEARLRCSPMKGHSHVYWYRQLPEEGLKFMVYLQKENIIDESGMPKERFSAEFPKEGPSILRIQQVVRGDSAAYFCASSQSTGIGNQPQHFGDGTRLSIL.

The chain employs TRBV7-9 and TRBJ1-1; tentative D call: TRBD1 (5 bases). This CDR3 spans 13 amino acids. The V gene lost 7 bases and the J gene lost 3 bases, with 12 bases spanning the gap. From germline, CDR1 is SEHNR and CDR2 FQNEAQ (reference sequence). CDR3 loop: CASKGDGDTEAFF. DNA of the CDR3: TGTGCCAGCAAAGGGGATGGGGACACTGAAGCTTTCTTT.

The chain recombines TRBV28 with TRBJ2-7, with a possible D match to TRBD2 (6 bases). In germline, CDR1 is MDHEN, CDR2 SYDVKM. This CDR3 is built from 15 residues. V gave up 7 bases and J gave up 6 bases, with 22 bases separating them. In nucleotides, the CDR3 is TGTGCCAGCAAACCCCTGGGGACTTTTATTTCCGAGCAGTACTTC. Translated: CASKPLGTFISEQYF.

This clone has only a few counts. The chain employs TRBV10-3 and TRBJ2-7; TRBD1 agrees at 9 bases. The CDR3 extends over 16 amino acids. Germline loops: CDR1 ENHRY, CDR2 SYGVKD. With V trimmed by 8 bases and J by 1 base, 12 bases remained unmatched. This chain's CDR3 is CAISKNTGTGSYEQYF. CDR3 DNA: TGTGCCATCTCGAAAAATACCGGGACAGGGTCCTACGAGCAGTACTTC.

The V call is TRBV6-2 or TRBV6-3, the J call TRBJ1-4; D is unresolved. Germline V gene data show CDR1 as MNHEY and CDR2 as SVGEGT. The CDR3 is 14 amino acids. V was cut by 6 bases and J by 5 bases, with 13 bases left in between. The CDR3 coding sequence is TGTGCCAGCAGCTTCCTTGCGGCGAATGAAAAACTGTTTTTT. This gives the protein CASSFLAANEKLFF.

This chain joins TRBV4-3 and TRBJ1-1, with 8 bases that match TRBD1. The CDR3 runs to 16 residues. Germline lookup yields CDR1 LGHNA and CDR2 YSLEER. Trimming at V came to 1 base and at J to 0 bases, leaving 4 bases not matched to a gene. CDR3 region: CASSQAGGRLNTEAFF. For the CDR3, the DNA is TGCGCCAGCAGCCAAGCAGGGGGCCGGTTGAACACTGAAGCTTTCTTT.

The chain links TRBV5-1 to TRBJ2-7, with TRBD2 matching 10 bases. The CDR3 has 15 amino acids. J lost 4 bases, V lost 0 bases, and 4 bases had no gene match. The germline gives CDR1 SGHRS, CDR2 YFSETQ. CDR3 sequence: CASSLGAGGQYEQYF. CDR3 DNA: TGCGCCAGCAGCTTGGGAGCGGGGGGGCAGTACGAGCAGTACTTC. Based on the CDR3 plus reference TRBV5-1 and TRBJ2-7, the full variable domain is KAGVTQTPRYLIKTRGQQVTLSCSPISGHRSVSWYQQTPGQGLQFLFEYFSETQRNKGNFPGRFSGRQFSNSRSEMNVSTLELGDSALYLCASSLGAGGQYEQYFGPGTRLTVT.

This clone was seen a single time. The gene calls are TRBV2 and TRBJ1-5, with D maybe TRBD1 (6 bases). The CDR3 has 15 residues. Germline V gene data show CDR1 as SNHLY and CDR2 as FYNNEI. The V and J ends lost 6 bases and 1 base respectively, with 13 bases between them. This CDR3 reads CASSAAGGSNQPQHF. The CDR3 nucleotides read TGTGCCAGCAGCGCCGCGGGGGGCAGCAATCAGCCCCAGCATTTT.

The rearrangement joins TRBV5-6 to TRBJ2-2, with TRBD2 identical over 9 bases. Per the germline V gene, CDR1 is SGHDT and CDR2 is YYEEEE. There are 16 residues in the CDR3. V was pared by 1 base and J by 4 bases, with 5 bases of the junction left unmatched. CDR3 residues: CASSLFRAGGTGELFF. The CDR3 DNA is TGTGCCAGCAGCTTGTTCCGAGCGGGGGGCACCGGGGAGCTGTTTTTT. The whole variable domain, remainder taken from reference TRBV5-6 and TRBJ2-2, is DAGVTQSPTHLIKTRGQQVTLRCSPKSGHDTVSWYQQALGQGPQFIFQYYEEEERQRGNFPDRFSGHQFPNYSSELNVNALLLGDSALYLCASSLFRAGGTGELFFGEGSRLTVL.

The CDR3 protein is CASTEPGSSYEQYF. CDR3 nucleotide sequence: TGCGCCAGTACCGAACCCGGGAGCTCCTACGAGCAGTACTTC. This sequence joins TRBV5-1 and TRBJ2-7; D is possibly TRBD2 (6 bases). The V gene lost 8 bases and the J gene lost 0 bases, with 15 bases spanning the gap. Germline V gene data show CDR1 as SGHRS and CDR2 as YFSETQ. This CDR3 has 14 amino acids.

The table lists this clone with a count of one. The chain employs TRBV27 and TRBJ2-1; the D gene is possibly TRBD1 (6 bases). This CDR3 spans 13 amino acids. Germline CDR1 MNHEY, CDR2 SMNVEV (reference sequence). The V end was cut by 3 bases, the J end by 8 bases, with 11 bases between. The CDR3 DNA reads TGTGCCAGCAGTTTGTCCAGGGGACATGAGCAGTTCTTC. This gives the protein CASSLSRGHEQFF.

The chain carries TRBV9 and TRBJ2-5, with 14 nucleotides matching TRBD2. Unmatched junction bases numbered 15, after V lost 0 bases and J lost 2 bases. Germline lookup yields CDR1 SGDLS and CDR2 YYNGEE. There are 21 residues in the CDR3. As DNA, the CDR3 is TGTGCCAGCAGCGTAGGATCCCAAGAATGGGGACTAGCGGGGGTTCAAGAGACCCAGTACTTC. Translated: CASSVGSQEWGLAGVQETQYF.

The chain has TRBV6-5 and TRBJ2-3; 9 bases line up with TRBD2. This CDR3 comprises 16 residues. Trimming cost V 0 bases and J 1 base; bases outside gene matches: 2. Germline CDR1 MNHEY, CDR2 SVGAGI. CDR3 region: CASSYSSGGGTDTQYF. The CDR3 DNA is TGTGCCAGCAGTTACTCTAGCGGGGGCGGCACAGATACGCAGTATTTT.